The 16 T cell receptor beta chains below were found in one sample sequenced in a study of blood T cells in healthy people across ages. The use of a sample-barcoded 5' primer and a J-beta primer mix characterized a second PCR of about 7 to 12 cycles. TCRdb used MiXCR to reprocess the 5' RACE reads, holding one entry per CDR3 protein. The repertoire consists of about a million distinct CDR3 sequences, with less than 45% occurring once and the leading ten covering approximately 14%. The sample consisted of blood. These receptors came from a man younger than 35 in good health.

The rearrangement links TRBV20-1 to TRBJ1-6; no reliable D call. The CDR3 has 16 residues. The germline gives CDR1 DFQATT, CDR2 SNEGSKA (reference sequence). V was trimmed by 0 bases and J by 5 bases, leaving 14 bases between them. The CDR3 region has the DNA TGCAGTGCTAGAGATTGGACGAAAAATAATAATTCACCCCTCCACTTT. Protein: CSARDWTKNNNSPLHF.

This clonotype was recorded many times. The chain carries TRBV3-1 and TRBJ2-5, with D hard to call. This CDR3 comprises 12 residues. V lost 8 bases, J lost 2 bases, and 9 bases lay in between. The germline V gene has CDR1 LGHDT and CDR2 YNNKEL (reference sequence). The CDR3 sequence is CASANPQETQYF. CDR3 DNA sequence: TGTGCCAGCGCTAACCCACAAGAGACCCAGTACTTC.

The gene calls are TRBV30 and TRBJ2-3; no clear D gene. Germline lookup yields CDR1 GTSNPN and CDR2 SVGIG (reference sequence). The CDR3 length is 13 residues. Trimming stripped 0 bases from V and 6 bases from J, with 10 bases between. The CDR3 DNA reads TGTGCCTGGAGTGTACTAAGTGCGGATACGCAGTATTTT. Translating gives CAWSVLSADTQYF.

With regard to this clonotype: This may be a read error: a much more frequent sequence differs by one nucleotide. V is TRBV12-3 or TRBV12-4 and J is TRBJ2-3; 13 bases are a match to TRBD2. The CDR3 is 16 residues long. Written as DNA, the CDR3 is TGTGCCAGCAGTTGGACTAGCGGGGGTAGCACAGATGCGCAGTATTTT. The encoded protein is CASSWTSGGSTDAQYF.

The chain employs TRBV3-1 and TRBJ1-1, with D maybe TRBD1 (5 bases). Trimming took 1 base from V and 8 from J, leaving 8 bases between them. Germline lookup yields CDR1 LGHDT and CDR2 YNNKEL (reference sequence). The CDR3 runs to 12 residues. CDR3: CASSQVRDEAFF. The CDR3 DNA sequence: TGTGCCAGCAGCCAAGTGAGGGACGAAGCTTTCTTT.

In this sample, this clonotype turned up a few times. The V call is TRBV20-1, the J call TRBJ1-4; 10 bases match TRBD1. Germline CDR1 is DFQATT and CDR2 is SNEGSKA (reference sequence). The CDR3 length is 15 residues. The V segment lost 3 bases and the J segment 9 bases; nucleotides outside the gene matches: 10. The CDR3 nucleotides read TGCAGTGCTAGCCTAACGGGACAGGGGAATCAAAAACTGTTTTTT. The encoded protein is CSASLTGQGNQKLFF.

A few counts support this clonotype. The chain joins TRBV7-2 to TRBJ2-1; a weak D match, TRBD2 (7 bases). The CDR3 totals 11 residues. V was pared by 5 bases and J by 15 bases, with 14 bases between. Germline V lookup: CDR1 SGHTA, CDR2 FQGNSA. The CDR3 loop reads CASSMTGLGFF. The CDR3 coding sequence is TGTGCCAGCAGCATGACAGGACTAGGGTTCTTC.

Points on this clonotype: This could be a read error, since a much larger clone is one nucleotide away. The chain uses TRBV4-3 and TRBJ2-1, with 8 bases that match TRBD2. The germline CDR1 and CDR2 sequences are LGHNA and YSLEER. There are 17 residues in the CDR3. The CDR3 spells CASSQDLAGGSYKEQFF. The DNA for the CDR3 is TGCGCCAGCAGCCAAGATTTGGCGGGGGGCTCCTACAAGGAGCAGTTCTTC.

CDR3 nucleotide sequence: TGTGCCAGCAGTTTAGCGTCGGGAAACACCATATATTTT. The encoded protein is CASSLASGNTIYF. The V gene is TRBV12-3 or TRBV12-4, the J gene TRBJ1-3, with D uncertain. V lost 0 bases and J 4 bases, leaving 4 bases between the germline ends. This CDR3 is built from 13 residues.

Only one count was recorded for this clonotype. V usage is TRBV16 and J usage is TRBJ1-6, with D unclear. The CDR3 is 14 residues long. The ends were cut back, 0 bases at V and 10 bases at J, with 10 bases in the middle. CDR1 KGHSY and CDR2 FQNENV come from the germline V gene. The CDR3 reads CASSQSVGGSPLHF. In DNA form, the CDR3 reads TGTGCCAGCAGCCAATCAGTGGGAGGCTCACCCCTCCACTTT.

The chain couples TRBV24-1 to TRBJ1-4; 10 bases are shared with TRBD1. CDR3 length equals 17 residues. Germline values: CDR1 KGHDR, CDR2 SFDVKD. V lost 1 base to trimming and J lost 7 bases; unmatched junction nucleotides: 8. The CDR3 region is CATSDFGTGEGSEKLFF. CDR3 in DNA: TGTGCCACCAGTGATTTTGGGACAGGGGAGGGGAGTGAAAAACTGTTTTTT.

This clonotype was seen once. J is TRBJ2-2 and V is TRBV3-1; tentatively, D is TRBD1 (5 bases). The CDR3 runs 14 residues. Trimming took off 2 bases at V and 4 bases at J, with 8 bases between the two ends. Germline lookup yields CDR1 LGHDT and CDR2 YNNKEL (reference sequence). CDR3 region: CASSQTRATGELFF. Here the CDR3 DNA reads TGTGCCAGCAGCCAAACCAGGGCCACCGGGGAGCTGTTTTTT.

The V gene is TRBV29-1, the J gene TRBJ2-1; D is unclear. V was shortened by 0 bases and J by 15 bases, with 6 bases between the two germline ends. This CDR3 has 9 residues. CDR1 is SQVTM, CDR2 ANQGSEA, per germline. CDR3 residues: CSVEEVRFF. The DNA of the CDR3 is TGCAGCGTTGAAGAGGTGCGGTTCTTC.

This clonotype came up many times. DNA of the CDR3: TGCGCCAGCAGCCAAGAAGGACTACCCACAGATACGCAGTATTTT. Translated: CASSQEGLPTDTQYF. The chain joins TRBV4-3 to TRBJ2-3, with a possible D match to TRBD2 (6 bases). In germline, CDR1 is LGHNA, CDR2 YSLEER. The CDR3 consists of 15 residues. V lost 0 bases to trimming and J lost 2 bases, with 9 bases between them.

This clonotype has a count of ten or more. J is TRBJ2-3 and V is TRBV7-2; TRBD1 is a possible D gene (6 bases). CDR3 length: 13 residues. Germline assignment: CDR1 SGHTA and CDR2 FQGNSA. V shed 6 bases and J shed 4 bases, with 11 bases lying between them. CDR3 sequence reads: CASSKEGADTQYF. CDR3 sequence (DNA): TGTGCCAGCAGTAAAGAGGGGGCAGATACGCAGTATTTT.

This chain uses TRBV4-3 with TRBJ2-1; D could derive from TRBD1 or TRBD2 (5 bases each). Per the germline V gene, CDR1 is LGHNA and CDR2 is YSLEER. The CDR3 is made up of 13 amino acids. V lost 1 base, J lost 8 bases, and 9 bases lay in between. CDR3 in amino acids: CASSQGGLDEQFF. CDR3 in DNA: TGCGCCAGCAGCCAAGGGGGGTTGGATGAGCAGTTCTTC.